This T cell receptor (beta chain) was observed in a study of blood T cell repertoires in COVID-19. Background on the study: There were acute and convalescent COVID-19 samples, and they came from the United States, Italy and Spain. T cells, B-cell-depleted T cells, or PBMCs provided the cDNA or gDNA that served as material.

Germline trimming cut 8 bases from V and 9 bases from J; bases unmatched to any gene: 6. Germline V gives CDR1 SGHVS, CDR2 FQNEAQ. CDR3 length equals 12 residues. The repertoire was sequenced with immunoSEQ multiplex PCR; TCRdb's copy has only in-frame clones and lacks some. The table records a few hundred thousand clones, around 92% of them present only once. This clone has only a few counts. Sequencing used peripheral blood. J is TRBJ2-1 and V is TRBV7-8, with 8 positions matching TRBD2. The receptor comes from a woman in her 30s with COVID-19, enrolled during active disease. The CDR3 region has the DNA TGTGCCAGCGGGCGGGGGGCCGGTGAGCAGTTCTTC. Translation: CASGRGAGEQFF.